A single T cell receptor beta chain is shown here with its context. The antigen is undetermined. This CDR3 comprises 16 residues. Germline V gene sequence: CDR1 SGHTA, CDR2 FQGNSA. Trimming removed 0 bases at V and 7 bases at J, with 18 bases between. This sample was taken from a study of T cell repertoires in cytomegalovirus infection. Study at large: Evidence of both CMV infection and a matching HLA type came from public TCR beta signatures.

TCRdb analysed the reads with MiXCR anew, one entry per CDR3 protein. Among 110,000 or so distinct CDR3 sequences, over 30% were seen once, and the ten largest hold around two fifths. This receptor was obtained from a human donor in good health (CMV status not recorded). Some clones in this sample may be carry-over from other donors' samples. The gene calls are TRBV7-2 and TRBJ1-2, with unresolved D. Material: CD8+ T cells from cultured PBMCs, obtained from culture after CMV antigen stimulation. CDR3 DNA: TGTGCCAGCAGCTTAGCGTTATGGGTGGAGAATTCTGGCTACACCTTC. Encoded protein: CASSLALWVENSGYTF.